This TCR beta chain was recorded in a study of post-analysis software for immune sequencing data. Overall study context: The patients showed relapsing-remitting, secondary progressive and progressive-relapsing multiple sclerosis courses. General observations from the study: Versus controls, multiple sclerosis patients showed significantly lower diversity (normalized Chao1). Batch-matched samples strongly co-clustered by F measure. Comparison of patients with controls showed five TRBV segments more frequent in patients, TRBV5-6, TRBV5-1 and TRBV20-1 among them.

V lost 7 bases to trimming and J lost 2 bases, with 17 bases between them. CDR1 and CDR2 (germline): SGHTA, FQGNSA. The CDR3 totals 15 residues. Regarding this clonotype: What it recognizes is unknown.

The authors incorporated unique molecular identifiers into the TCR beta cDNA libraries. Input of roughly 0.95 to 11 million T cells yielded 500,000 to 650,000 cDNA molecules. TCRdb reanalysed the PCR reads using MiXCR and keeps one entry per CDR3 protein. The profile shows roughly 410,000 distinct CDR3 sequences, about a third of them singletons. The J gene is TRBJ2-5, the V gene TRBV7-2; possibly TRBD1 or TRBD2 for D (5 bases each). This clonotype was obtained from a girl aged 10 to 17 with multiple sclerosis. The sample comprised blood. This CDR3 reads CASTRDLGRQETQYF. CDR3 coding DNA: TGTGCCAGCACCAGGGACCTCGGGCGTCAAGAGACCCAGTACTTC.